The clone carrying this T cell receptor (beta chain) showed up just a few times. Its specificity is unknown. The use of a sample-barcoded 5' primer and a J-beta primer mix characterized a second PCR of about 7 to 12 cycles. Every cDNA molecule bore a tag from a template-switch adaptor containing 12 random nucleotides. TCRdb re-derived calls from the 5' RACE reads in MiXCR, one entry per CDR3 protein. Of over a million distinct CDR3 sequences listed, under 55% were seen once; the top ten hold 15% to 20%. This entry belongs to a study of blood T cells in healthy people across ages. The CDR3 is 14 amino acids. V was cut by 3 bases and J by 2 bases, with 11 bases left in between. CDR1 and CDR2 from the germline V gene are MNHEY and SMNVEV (reference sequence). Study-wide points: Compared with aged donors, long-lived donors showed fewer expanded clones, suggesting selection.

This TCR was recovered from a woman aged 55-69 years in good health. The chain combines TRBV27 with TRBJ2-7; no clear D gene. Sequenced input: blood. The CDR3 sequence is CASSFERLAYEQYF. CDR3 DNA: TGTGCCAGCAGTTTCGAACGGCTAGCCTACGAGCAGTACTTC.